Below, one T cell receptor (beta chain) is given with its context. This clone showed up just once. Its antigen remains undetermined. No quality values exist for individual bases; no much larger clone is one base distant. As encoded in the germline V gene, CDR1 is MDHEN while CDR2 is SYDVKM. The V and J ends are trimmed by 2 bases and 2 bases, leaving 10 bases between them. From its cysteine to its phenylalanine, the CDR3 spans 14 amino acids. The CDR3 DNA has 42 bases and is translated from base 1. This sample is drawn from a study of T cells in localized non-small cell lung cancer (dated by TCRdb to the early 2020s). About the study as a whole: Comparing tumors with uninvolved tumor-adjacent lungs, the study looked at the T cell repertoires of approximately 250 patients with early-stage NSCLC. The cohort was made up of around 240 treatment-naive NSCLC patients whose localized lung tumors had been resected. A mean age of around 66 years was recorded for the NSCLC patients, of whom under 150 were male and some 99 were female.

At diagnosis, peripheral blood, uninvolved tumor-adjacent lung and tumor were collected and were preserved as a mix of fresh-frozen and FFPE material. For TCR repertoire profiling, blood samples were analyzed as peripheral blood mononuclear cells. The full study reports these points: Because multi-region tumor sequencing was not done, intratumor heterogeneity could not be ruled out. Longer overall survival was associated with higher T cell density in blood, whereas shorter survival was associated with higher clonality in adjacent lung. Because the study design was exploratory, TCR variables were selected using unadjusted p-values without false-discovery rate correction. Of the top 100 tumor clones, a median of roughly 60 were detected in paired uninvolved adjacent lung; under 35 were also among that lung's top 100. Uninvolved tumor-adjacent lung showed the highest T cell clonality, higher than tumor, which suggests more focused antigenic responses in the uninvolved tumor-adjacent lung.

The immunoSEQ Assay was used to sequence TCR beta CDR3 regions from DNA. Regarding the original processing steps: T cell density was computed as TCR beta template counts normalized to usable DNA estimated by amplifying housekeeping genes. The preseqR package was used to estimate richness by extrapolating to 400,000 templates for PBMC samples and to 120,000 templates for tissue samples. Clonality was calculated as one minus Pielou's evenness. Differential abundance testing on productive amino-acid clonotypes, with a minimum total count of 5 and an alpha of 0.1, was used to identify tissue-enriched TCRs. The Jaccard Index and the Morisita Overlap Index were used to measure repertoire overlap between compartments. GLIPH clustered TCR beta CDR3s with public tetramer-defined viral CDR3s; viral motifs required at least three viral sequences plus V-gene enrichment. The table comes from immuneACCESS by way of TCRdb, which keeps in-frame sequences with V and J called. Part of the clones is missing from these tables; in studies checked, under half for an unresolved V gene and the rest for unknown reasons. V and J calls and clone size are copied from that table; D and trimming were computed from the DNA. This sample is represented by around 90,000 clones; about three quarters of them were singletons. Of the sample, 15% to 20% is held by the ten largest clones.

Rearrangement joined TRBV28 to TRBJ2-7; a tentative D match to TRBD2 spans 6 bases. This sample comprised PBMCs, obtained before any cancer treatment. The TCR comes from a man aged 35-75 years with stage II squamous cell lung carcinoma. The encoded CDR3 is CASSLRDFPYEQYF. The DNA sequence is TGTGCCAGCAGTTTACGGGACTTCCCCTACGAGCAGTACTTC.